The present TCR beta chain was sequenced within a study of neurological immune-mediated disorders. The germline gives CDR1 DFQATT, CDR2 SNEGSKA (reference sequence). The CDR3 covers 17 residues. Trimming took 1 base from V and 2 from J, leaving 20 bases between them. TCRdb called the 5' RACE reads again in MiXCR, with one record for every CDR3 protein. The sample lists around 26,000 distinct CDR3 sequences, just over 6.5% occurring once. This clonotype was detected ten times or more. The clonotype comes from a woman aged 50 to 60 in good health. This chain joins TRBV20-1 and TRBJ2-5, with D perhaps TRBD2 (5 bases). The sequencing sample was made of PBMCs. This CDR3 is CSARAQFVAGGQETQYF. CDR3 DNA sequence: TGCAGTGCTAGAGCCCAGTTCGTGGCGGGCGGTCAAGAGACCCAGTACTTC.